The sequence of this T cell receptor (beta chain) was determined in a study of cytomegalovirus exposure and HLA in healthy donors. With 60 Vbeta and 13 Jbeta primers, the PCR was carried out. Sequencing was performed with immunoSEQ multiplex PCR; in TCRdb, only in-frame clones are kept and a portion is missing. The sample has roughly 120,000 clones; approximately 15% are singletons. Whole-study results and caveats: In a later analysis, donors in an Asian-associated ancestry cluster reportedly had fewer N-insertions in productive TCRs than the cohort mean.

Germline V gene sequence: CDR1 MNHEY, CDR2 SMNVEV (reference sequence). J gave up 6 bases and V 6 bases, and 7 bases lay outside the gene matches. This CDR3 comprises 15 residues. This clone was picked up a small number of times. Its antigen is not known. This sequence originates from a woman between 18 and 29 years old in good health and CMV-seronegative. Sequenced: PBMCs. The chain combines TRBV27 with TRBJ1-5; 11 bases align to TRBD1. This CDR3 reads CASSPSGQGGQPQHF. The CDR3 region has the DNA TGTGCCAGCAGCCCCTCGGGACAGGGGGGTCAGCCCCAGCATTTT.